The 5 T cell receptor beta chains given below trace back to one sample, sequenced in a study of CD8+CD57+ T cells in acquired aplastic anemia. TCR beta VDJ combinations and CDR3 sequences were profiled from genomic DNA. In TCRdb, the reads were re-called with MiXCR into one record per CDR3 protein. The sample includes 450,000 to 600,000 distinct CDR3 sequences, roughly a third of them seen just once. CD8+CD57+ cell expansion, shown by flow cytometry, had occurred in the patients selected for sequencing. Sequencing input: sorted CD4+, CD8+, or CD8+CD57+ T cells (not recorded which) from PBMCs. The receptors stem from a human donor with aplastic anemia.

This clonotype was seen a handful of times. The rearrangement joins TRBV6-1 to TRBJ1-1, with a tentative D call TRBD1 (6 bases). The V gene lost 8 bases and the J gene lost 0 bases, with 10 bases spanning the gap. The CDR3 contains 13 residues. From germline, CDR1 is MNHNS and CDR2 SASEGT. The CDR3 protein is CASRTEMNTEAFF. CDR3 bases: TGTGCCAGCCGGACAGAGATGAACACTGAAGCTTTCTTT.

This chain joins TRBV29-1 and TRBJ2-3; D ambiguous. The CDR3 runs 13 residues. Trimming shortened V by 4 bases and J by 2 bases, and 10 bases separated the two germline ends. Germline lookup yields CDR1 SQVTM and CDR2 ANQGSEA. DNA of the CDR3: TGCAGCGTTGCGTTCGGGCTCACAGATACGCAGTATTTT. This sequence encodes CSVAFGLTDTQYF.

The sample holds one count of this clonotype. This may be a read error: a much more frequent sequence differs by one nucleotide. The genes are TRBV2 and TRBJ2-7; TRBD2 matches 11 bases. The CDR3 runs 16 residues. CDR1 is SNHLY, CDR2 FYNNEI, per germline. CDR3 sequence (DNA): TGTGCCAGCAGTGATTCCCTAGCGGGAGGTGACTACGGGCAGTACTTC. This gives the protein CASSDSLAGGDYGQYF.

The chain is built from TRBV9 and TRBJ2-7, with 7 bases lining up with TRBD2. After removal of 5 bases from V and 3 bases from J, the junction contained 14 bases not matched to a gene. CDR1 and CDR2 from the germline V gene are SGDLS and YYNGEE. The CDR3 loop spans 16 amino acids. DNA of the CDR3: TGTGCCAGCAGTCCCTTGGGGGGGGTGACTATCTACGAGCAGTACTTC. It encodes CASSPLGGVTIYEQYF.

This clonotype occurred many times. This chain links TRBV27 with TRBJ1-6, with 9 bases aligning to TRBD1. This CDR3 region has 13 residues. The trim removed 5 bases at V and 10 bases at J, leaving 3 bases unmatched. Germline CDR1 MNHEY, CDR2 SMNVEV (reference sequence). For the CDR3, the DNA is TGTGCCAGCAGTGGGACAGGGCGGTCACCCCTCCACTTT. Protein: CASSGTGRSPLHF.